Shown below are 7 T cell receptor beta chains from a single sample sequenced in a study of early T cells in non-severe SARS-CoV-2 infection. TCRdb recomputed calls from the 5' RACE reads with MiXCR, one row per CDR3 protein. Among some 62,000 distinct CDR3 sequences, 8% to 10% were seen once, and the ten largest hold less than 1.5%. Sequenced input: whole blood. These receptors came from an adult who was a healthcare worker with PCR-confirmed SARS-CoV-2 infection or an uninfected control (not recorded which).

This clonotype was found many times. J is TRBJ1-1 and V is TRBV25-1; no clear D gene. The V gene lost 4 bases and the J gene lost 6 bases, with 9 bases spanning the gap. The germline V gene encodes CDR1 MGHDK and CDR2 SYGVNS. This CDR3 spans 12 amino acids. CDR3 nucleotides: TGTGCCAGCAGTGGCCGGGCCCCTGAAGCTTTCTTT. Its protein product is CASSGRAPEAFF.

This clonotype was counted many times. Written as DNA, the CDR3 is TGTGCCAGCAGCGGGACAGTTATTCAGCCCCAGCATTTT. This gives the protein CASSGTVIQPQHF. This chain joins TRBV2 and TRBJ1-5, with 7 bases identical to TRBD1. The CDR3 consists of 13 residues. Germline V gene sequence: CDR1 SNHLY, CDR2 FYNNEI. V was pared by 6 bases and J by 6 bases, with 5 bases of the junction left unmatched.

The chain uses TRBV5-4 and TRBJ2-3, with a tentative D call TRBD2 (6 bases). CDR1 is SGHNT and CDR2 is YYREEE in the germline V gene (reference sequence). The length of the CDR3 is 14 residues. The V gene lost 3 bases and the J gene lost 0 bases, with 8 bases spanning the gap. The CDR3 DNA is TGTGCCAGCAGCTGGGGGGACAGCACAGATACGCAGTATTTT. Translated: CASSWGDSTDTQYF. The variable domain in full, completed from reference TRBV5-4 and TRBJ2-3, reads ETGVTQSPTHLIKTRGQQVTLRCSSQSGHNTVSWYQQALGQGPQFIFQYYREEENGRGNFPPRFSGLQFPNYSSELNVNALELDDSALYLCASSWGDSTDTQYFGPGTRLTVL.

This clonotype was recorded at least ten times. The genes are TRBV18 and TRBJ2-7; 7 bases match TRBD1. Germline assignment: CDR1 KGHSH and CDR2 LQKENI. V gave up 3 bases and J gave up 3 bases; unmatched junction bases: 5. The CDR3 spans 14 residues. CDR3: CASSPRDSVYEQYV. The DNA of the CDR3 is TGTGCCAGCTCACCCCGGGACAGTGTCTACGAGCAGTACGTC.

This clonotype was seen a few times. This rearrangement joins TRBV25-1 to TRBJ1-4; 8 nucleotides align to TRBD1. Germline V gene data show CDR1 as MGHDK and CDR2 as SYGVNS. After removal of 6 bases from V and 5 bases from J, the junction contained 2 bases not matched to a gene. CDR3 size: 13 residues. CDR3 residues: CASRQGANEKLFF. CDR3 DNA sequence: TGTGCCAGCAGGCAGGGGGCAAATGAAAAACTGTTTTTT.

The rearrangement links TRBV20-1 to TRBJ2-1; D may be TRBD1 or TRBD2 (6 bases each). Germline V gene lookup returns CDR1 DFQATT and CDR2 SNEGSKA (reference sequence). Trimming left V 3 bases short and J 10 bases short, with 16 bases between. The CDR3 contains 13 residues. DNA for the CDR3: TGCAGTGCTAGGGGGGGCCTGAGGAACGAGCAGTTCTTC. It encodes CSARGGLRNEQFF.

The V and J genes are TRBV10-3 and TRBJ2-7; D is unresolved. This CDR3 is 13 amino acids long. With 1 base removed from V and 2 bases from J, the gap between germline ends came to 6 bases. Germline V gene sequence: CDR1 ENHRY, CDR2 SYGVKD. The CDR3 reads CAISEWRAYEQYV. CDR3 coding DNA: TGTGCCATCAGTGAGTGGCGAGCCTACGAGCAGTACGTC.